This T cell receptor (beta chain) was captured by sequencing in a study of beta chain features in type 1 diabetes. Across the study: Analysis included around 110,000,000 sorted cells drawn from all samples.

The sequenced template was cDNA made from the entire isolated RNA. Profiled with immunoSEQ multiplex PCR; TCRdb holds only in-frame clones, not every one. The sample yields around 300,000 clones, 7.5% to 9.5% seen once. A CD45RO/CCR7/CD25/CD127/CD95/CD27 panel sorted naive, central memory, regulatory and stem cell-like memory CD4+ cells. CDR3 size: 13 residues. V lost 6 bases, J lost 4 bases, and 13 bases lay in between. In germline, CDR1 is SGHDT, CDR2 YYEEEE. The source material was central memory CD4+ T cells from blood. This TCR came from a woman aged 18-29 years in good health. The chain links TRBV5-6 to TRBJ2-5; D is unresolved. CDR3: CASKTLHRETQYF. The CDR3 DNA reads as TGTGCCAGCAAGACTCTCCACCGAGAGACCCAGTACTTC.